This record looks at one TCR beta chain sequence and its context. Its target is not known. The PCR employed 60 Vbeta primers together with 13 Jbeta primers. Sequenced by immunoSEQ multiplex PCR; TCRdb stores in-frame clones only, minus some. The data contain 150,000 to 180,000 clones, approximately 80% of them singletons. The sample belongs to a study of cytomegalovirus exposure and HLA in healthy donors. Findings and limits, study-wide: The study designated 150 to 200 TCR beta chains cytomegalovirus-associated.

The germline V gene encodes CDR1 SEHNR and CDR2 FQNEAQ (reference sequence). The CDR3 is 15 amino acids. V was cut by 5 bases and J by 7 bases, with 20 bases left in between. Material: PBMCs. The genes are TRBV7-9 and TRBJ1-1; D might be TRBD1 (6 bases). The TCR was taken from a woman aged 40 to 50 in good health and CMV-seropositive. CDR3 nucleotide sequence: TGTGCCAGCAGCAGCAGGACAGCGGGAGTGAATGAAGCTTTCTTT. Its protein product is CASSSRTAGVNEAFF.